The rows below give T cell receptor beta chains drawn from one sample of a study of control samples from healthy donors and cancer patients. Data came from immunoSEQ multiplex PCR; TCRdb stores just in-frame clones and leaves some out. The table has about 140,000 clones, roughly nine tenths seen once. What was sequenced was blood. These receptors were taken from a woman younger than 45 in good health. CDR3s include the opening cysteine and the closing phenylalanine or tryptophan. D genes are given only for firm matches. Only part of the rows carry a size: once, few, many, or a class if the clone is expanded.

abundance | j_gene | d_gene | v_gene | CDR3aa | CDR3nt
- | TRBJ1-4 | - | TRBV7-9 | CASSHWDFNEKLFF | TGTGCCAGCAGCCACTGGGACTTTAATGAAAAACTGTTTTTT
- | TRBJ2-7 | - | TRBV29-1 | CSVEWNAGTEPYEQYF | TGCAGCGTTGAATGGAACGCGGGGACAGAACCCTATGAGCAGTACTTC
- | TRBJ2-5 | - | TRBV5-6 | CASSSYGQAGQETQYF | TGTGCCAGCAGTTCCTACGGACAGGCGGGACAAGAGACCCAGTACTTC
- | TRBJ1-1 | - | TRBV9 | CASSVATGERSTEAFF | TGTGCCAGCAGCGTAGCTACGGGGGAACGGAGCACTGAAGCTTTCTTT
- | TRBJ1-2 | - | TRBV28 | CASSSPGRNYGYTF | TGTGCCAGCAGTTCCCCGGGACGGAACTATGGCTACACCTTC
- | TRBJ2-3 | TRBD2 | TRBV19 | CASSMSTSGTDTQYF | TGTGCCAGTAGTATGTCGACTAGCGGCACAGATACGCAGTATTTT
- | TRBJ2-1 | - | TRBV2 | CASSLNRNYNEQFF | TGTGCCAGCAGTCTAAACAGGAACTACAATGAGCAGTTCTTC
- | TRBJ1-2 | - | TRBV29-1 | CSVEDRFGYTF | TGCAGCGTAGAGGACCGATTTGGCTACACCTTC
- | TRBJ1-2 | - | TRBV10-3 | CAIGGAENYGYTF | TGTGCCATCGGTGGGGCGGAGAACTATGGCTACACCTTC
- | TRBJ2-2 | - | TRBV6-2/TRBV6-3 | CASSRAGELFF | TGTGCCAGCAGTCGTGCCGGGGAGCTGTTTTTT
- | TRBJ2-5 | - | TRBV6-6 | CASSYSGQGQETQYF | TGTGCCAGCAGTTACTCGGGGCAAGGGCAAGAGACCCAGTACTTC
- | TRBJ2-7 | - | TRBV10-3 | CAISEGAYEQYF | TGTGCCATCAGTGAGGGCGCCTACGAGCAGTACTTC
- | TRBJ1-6 | - | TRBV3-1/TRBV3-2 | CASSRNNSPLHF | TGTGCCAGCAGCCGAAACAATTCACCCCTCCACTTT
- | TRBJ2-2 | - | TRBV7-9 | CASSGRGALNTGELFF | TGTGCCAGCAGCGGACGAGGGGCGCTGAACACCGGGGAGCTGTTTTTT
- | TRBJ2-1 | TRBD2 | TRBV7-2 | CASSSPGTSGRSFAEQFF | TGTGCCAGCAGCTCCCCAGGGACTAGCGGGAGGTCGTTCGCTGAGCAGTTCTTC
- | TRBJ1-2 | - | TRBV7-2 | CASSLWGGNGYTF | TGTGCCAGCAGCTTATGGGGGGGAAATGGCTACACCTTC
- | TRBJ2-1 | - | TRBV14 | CASSPLVSYNEQFF | TGTGCCAGCAGCCCCCTAGTGTCCTACAATGAGCAGTTCTTC
- | TRBJ1-2 | - | TRBV6-5 | CASTGGNSYGYTF | TGTGCCAGCACTGGCGGCAATAGTTATGGCTACACCTTC
once | TRBJ2-3 | - | TRBV5-6 | CASSLGLVEADTQYF | TGTGCCAGCAGCTTGGGGCTAGTAGAAGCAGATACGCAGTATTTT
- | TRBJ2-7 | - | TRBV7-2 | CASSLDRQGPSVSYEQYF | TGTGCCAGCAGCTTAGATAGGCAGGGACCAAGCGTATCCTACGAGCAGTACTTC
- | TRBJ2-3 | TRBD2 | TRBV9 | CASSATSGSTDTQYF | TGTGCCAGCAGCGCAACTAGCGGGAGCACAGATACGCAGTATTTT
- | TRBJ1-5 | - | TRBV2 | CASSDRERYSRPQHF | TGTGCCAGCAGTGACAGGGAACGATATAGTCGGCCCCAGCATTTT
- | TRBJ1-5 | - | TRBV2 | CASTQARGRQPQHF | TGTGCCAGCACCCAGGCTCGGGGGAGGCAGCCCCAGCATTTT
- | TRBJ2-5 | TRBD1 | TRBV7-8 | CASSWGQVRETQYF | TGTGCCAGCAGCTGGGGACAGGTCCGGGAGACCCAGTACTTC
- | TRBJ1-1 | - | TRBV24-1 | CATSDGGLNTEAFF | TGTGCCACCAGTGATGGTGGACTAAACACTGAAGCTTTCTTT
- | TRBJ2-1 | - | TRBV5-1 | CASRKRESTGYEQFF | TGCGCCAGCAGAAAGAGAGAGTCAACAGGGTATGAGCAGTTCTTC
- | TRBJ2-7 | - | TRBV10-1 | CASSPTGLGEQYF | TGCGCCAGCAGTCCGACAGGCCTGGGGGAGCAGTACTTC
- | TRBJ2-7 | - | TRBV27 | CASSFQGGHEQYF | TGTGCCAGCAGTTTCCAGGGTGGCCACGAGCAGTACTTC
- | TRBJ2-7 | - | TRBV28 | CASSLQRASSYEQYF | TGTGCCAGCAGTCTCCAGCGGGCCAGCTCCTACGAGCAGTACTTC
- | TRBJ1-5 | - | TRBV20-1 | CSASTPGQLNQPQHF | TGCAGTGCTAGTACCCCAGGACAGCTCAATCAGCCCCAGCATTTT
- | TRBJ2-2 | TRBD1 | TRBV5-1 | CASSPGQDTGELFF | TGCGCCAGCAGCCCTGGACAGGACACCGGGGAGCTGTTTTTT
- | TRBJ2-2 | TRBD2 | TRBV7-3 | CASSWTSGNTGELFF | TGTGCCAGCAGCTGGACTAGCGGAAACACCGGGGAGCTGTTTTTT
- | TRBJ1-4 | TRBD1 | TRBV19 | CASSTPYTGGWEKLFF | TGTGCCAGTAGTACCCCCTATACAGGGGGCTGGGAAAAACTGTTTTTT
- | TRBJ2-7 | - | TRBV7-2 | CASSSDRYEQYF | TGTGCCAGCAGCTCAGACCGTTACGAGCAGTACTTC
- | TRBJ2-5 | TRBD2 | TRBV20-1 | CSASGGGGTSGETQYF | TGCAGTGCTAGTGGGGGAGGAGGCACTAGCGGGGAGACCCAGTACTTC
once | TRBJ2-1 | - | TRBV11-1 | CASSLEGDLSYNEQFF | TGTGCCAGCAGCTTAGAAGGAGACCTATCCTACAATGAGCAGTTCTTC
- | TRBJ2-3 | TRBD2 | TRBV2 | CAGNSGRPTDTQYF | TGTGCCGGGAATAGCGGGAGACCCACAGATACGCAGTATTTT
- | TRBJ2-5 | TRBD2 | TRBV7-8 | CASSYSGGLAGSGETQYF | TGTGCCAGCAGCTACTCGGGGGGACTAGCGGGATCGGGTGAGACCCAGTACTTC
- | TRBJ2-1 | TRBD1 | TRBV19 | CASSRPGTGNEQFF | TGTGCCAGTAGCCGTCCCGGGACAGGGAATGAGCAGTTCTTC
- | TRBJ2-3 | - | TRBV9 | CASSTLSTDTQYF | TGTGCCAGCAGCACGCTAAGCACAGATACGCAGTATTTT
- | TRBJ1-3 | - | TRBV29-1 | CSVDTDGNTIYF | TGCAGCGTTGACACCGACGGAAACACCATATATTTT
once | TRBJ1-2 | - | TRBV28 | CASSRTFYGYTF | TGTGCCAGCAGTAGGACATTCTATGGCTACACCTTC
- | TRBJ1-5 | - | TRBV21-1 | CASSPQKGIGQGRSCNQPQHF | TGTGCCAGCAGTCCGCAAAAAGGGATCGGACAGGGGAGGTCGTGCAATCAGCCCCAGCATTTT
- | TRBJ1-2 | - | TRBV4-1 | CASSAQVGQGINYGYTF | TGCGCCAGCAGCGCCCAGGTCGGGCAGGGGATTAACTATGGCTACACCTTC
- | TRBJ1-1 | - | TRBV4-2 | CASSQRSMGRETEAFF | TGTGCCAGCAGCCAGCGCAGTATGGGACGAGAAACTGAAGCTTTCTTT
- | TRBJ1-3 | TRBD1 | TRBV9 | CASSARDSGNTIYF | TGTGCCAGCAGCGCCCGGGACAGTGGAAACACCATATATTTT
- | TRBJ2-3 | - | TRBV12-3/TRBV12-4 | CASSFFPLEVYF | TGTGCCAGCAGTTTCTTCCCACTCGAGGTGTATTTT